This is a list of T cell receptor beta chains from one sample in a study of blood T cells in healthy people across ages. TCRdb passed the 5' RACE reads through MiXCR, listing each CDR3 protein once. The sample lists approximately 2,000,000 distinct CDR3 sequences, about two fifths seen once, with about 23% in the top ten. Sequences were obtained from blood. These receptors were obtained from a human donor in good health. Both conserved end residues are trimmed from each CDR3. D genes are given only for firm matches.

d_call: .
v_call: TRBV11-2
j_call: TRBJ1-1
cdr3_aa: ASSLRAGEAF

d_call: .
v_call: TRBV7-2
j_call: TRBJ2-7
cdr3_aa: ASTLGQGSDEQY

d_call: .
v_call: TRBV5-6
j_call: TRBJ2-1
cdr3_aa: ASSAWSGGREDEQF

d_call: TRBD2
v_call: TRBV20-1
j_call: TRBJ2-1
cdr3_aa: SATKRGGFYNEQF

d_call: .
v_call: TRBV28
j_call: TRBJ1-2
cdr3_aa: ASSRRWTEGNYGYT

d_call: .
v_call: TRBV29-1
j_call: TRBJ2-1
cdr3_aa: SVEDPWAAYNEQF

d_call: .
v_call: TRBV18
j_call: TRBJ2-7
cdr3_aa: ASSPPAVDEQY

d_call: .
v_call: TRBV4-2
j_call: TRBJ2-5
cdr3_aa: ASSQGAGIPYVNQETQY

d_call: TRBD1
v_call: TRBV9
j_call: TRBJ1-6
cdr3_aa: ASSVGDSSPLH

d_call: .
v_call: TRBV6-2/TRBV6-3
j_call: TRBJ2-6
cdr3_aa: ASSWTQVSGANVLT

d_call: .
v_call: TRBV14
j_call: TRBJ2-1
cdr3_aa: ASSQDRGSGPVSNEQF

d_call: TRBD1
v_call: TRBV2
j_call: TRBJ2-7
cdr3_aa: ASRGQGYYEQY

d_call: .
v_call: TRBV7-9
j_call: TRBJ2-1
cdr3_aa: ASSFSLGGREQF

d_call: TRBD2
v_call: TRBV20-1
j_call: TRBJ2-5
cdr3_aa: SAQGLAGEETQY

d_call: TRBD2
v_call: TRBV5-1
j_call: TRBJ2-3
cdr3_aa: ASSNGIAGGRPEDTQY

d_call: .
v_call: TRBV7-8
j_call: TRBJ1-2
cdr3_aa: ASSLDATDYGYT